A selection of T cell receptor beta chains follows, all from one sample in a study of shared clonotypes between healthy human individuals. Generated by immunoSEQ multiplex PCR, the TCRdb table keeps only in-frame clones and is missing some. The sample contains over a million clones, 65% to 80% of which appear only once. The sequenced sample consisted of memory CD4+ T cells sorted from blood. These receptor sequences come from a man between 18 and 35 years old in good health. The CDR3 runs from the conserved cysteine through the conserved F or W. D genes are given only for firm matches. Part of the rows lack a size; the others show once, few, many or a class for expanded clones.

abundance	d_gene	j_gene	v_gene	CDR3aa	CDR3nt
NA	NA	TRBJ1-6	TRBV11-2	CASSLDAGEYNSPLHF	TGTGCCAGCAGCTTAGATGCAGGGGAGTATAATTCACCCCTCCACTTT
NA	TRBD1	TRBJ2-5	TRBV18	CASSPWDRGEETQYF	TGTGCCAGCTCACCATGGGACAGGGGTGAAGAGACCCAGTACTTC
once	NA	TRBJ1-5	TRBV6-1	CASSGEKVNSNQPQHF	TGTGCCAGCAGTGGCGAGAAAGTGAATAGCAATCAGCCCCAGCATTTT
NA	NA	TRBJ1-5	TRBV10-3	CAISESNQGQNQPQHF	TGTGCCATCAGTGAGTCGAATCAGGGTCAAAATCAGCCCCAGCATTTT
NA	NA	TRBJ1-2	TRBV10-3	CAITPEGWGYTF	TGTGCCATCACCCCAGAGGGTTGGGGCTACACCTTC
NA	NA	TRBJ2-7	TRBV6-5	CASSYLTGRGYEQYF	TGTGCCAGCAGTTACCTGACAGGGAGGGGCTACGAGCAGTACTTC
NA	NA	TRBJ1-2	TRBV2	CASTRTGIYGYTF	TGTGCCAGCACCCGAACAGGGATTTATGGCTACACCTTC
NA	NA	TRBJ1-1	TRBV18	CASSRDGNTEAFF	TGTGCCAGCTCACGTGACGGGAACACTGAAGCTTTCTTT
NA	TRBD2	TRBJ2-2	TRBV5-4	CASSTGLAVRAGELFF	TGTGCCAGCAGCACGGGACTAGCGGTGCGGGCCGGGGAGCTGTTTTTT
NA	NA	TRBJ1-3	TRBV11-2	CASSLSGTLSGNTIYF	TGTGCCAGCAGCTTAAGTGGCACTCTCTCTGGAAACACCATATATTTT
NA	NA	TRBJ1-1	TRBV7-3	CASSDRQSAEAFF	TGTGCCAGCAGCGATCGTCAGTCGGCTGAAGCTTTCTTT
NA	TRBD1	TRBJ2-7	TRBV5-4	CASSWNRGYEQYF	TGTGCCAGCAGCTGGAACAGGGGTTACGAGCAGTACTTC
few	TRBD1	TRBJ2-5	TRBV7-3	CASSLRTGTQETQYF	TGTGCCAGCAGCTTGAGGACAGGGACCCAAGAGACCCAGTACTTC
few	NA	TRBJ2-5	TRBV7-6	CASSSPKQETQYF	TGTGCCAGCAGCTCCCCAAAACAAGAGACCCAGTACTTC
once	TRBD2	TRBJ2-7	TRBV19	CASRRTSGSYEQYF	TGTGCCAGTAGACGGACTAGCGGCTCCTACGAGCAGTACTTC
NA	NA	TRBJ1-5	TRBV19	CASSLGVGNQPQHF	TGTGCCAGTAGTCTAGGCGTCGGCAATCAGCCCCAGCATTTT
once	NA	TRBJ1-6	TRBV18	CASSPSQGGNSPLHF	TGTGCCAGCTCACCTTCACAGGGAGGGAATTCACCCCTCCACTTT
NA	NA	TRBJ1-2	TRBV5-1	CASSLAEGAYGYTF	TGCGCCAGCAGCTTGGCCGAAGGGGCCTATGGCTACACCTTC
NA	TRBD2	TRBJ2-7	TRBV7-2	CASSPGLAGSSYEQYF	TGTGCCAGCAGTCCCGGACTAGCGGGGTCCTCCTACGAGCAGTACTTC
NA	NA	TRBJ2-3	TRBV30	CAWRESADTQYF	TGTGCCTGGAGGGAATCCGCAGATACGCAGTATTTT
NA	NA	TRBJ1-1	TRBV30	CAWMGRGSRNTEAFF	TGTGCCTGGATGGGTAGGGGCAGCCGGAACACTGAAGCTTTCTTT
NA	TRBD1	TRBJ2-7	TRBV7-2	CASSPTWTGSYEQYF	TGTGCCAGCAGCCCCACATGGACAGGTTCCTACGAGCAGTACTTC
NA	TRBD2	TRBJ2-1	TRBV7-2	CASSTQTSGASREQFF	TGTGCCAGCAGCACTCAGACTAGCGGGGCTTCCAGGGAGCAGTTCTTC